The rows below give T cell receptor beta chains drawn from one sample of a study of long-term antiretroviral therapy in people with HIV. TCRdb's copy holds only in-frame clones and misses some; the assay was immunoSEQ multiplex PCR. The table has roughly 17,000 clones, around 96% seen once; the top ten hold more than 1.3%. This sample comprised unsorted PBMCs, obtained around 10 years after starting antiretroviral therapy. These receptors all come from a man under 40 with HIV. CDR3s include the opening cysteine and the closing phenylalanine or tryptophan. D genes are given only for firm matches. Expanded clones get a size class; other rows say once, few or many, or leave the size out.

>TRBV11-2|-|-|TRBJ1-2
CASSPGPTYGYTF
TGTGCCAGCAGTCCGGGCCCTACTTATGGCTACACCTTC
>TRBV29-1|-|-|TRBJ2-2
CSAWGHGNTGELFF
TGCAGCGCCTGGGGACACGGGAACACCGGGGAGCTGTTTTTT
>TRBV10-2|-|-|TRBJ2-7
CASGSGTNYEQYF
TGCGCCAGCGGATCCGGGACAAACTACGAGCAGTACTTC
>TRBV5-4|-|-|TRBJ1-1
CASSTPLIGNTEAFF
TGTGCCAGCAGCACCCCCCTCATAGGGAACACTGAAGCTTTCTTT
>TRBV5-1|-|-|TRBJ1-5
CASSLVGGTNQPQHF
TGCGCCAGCAGCTTGGTGGGGGGAACCAATCAGCCCCAGCATTTT
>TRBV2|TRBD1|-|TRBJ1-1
CASNGQGAVDTEAFF
TGTGCCAGCAATGGACAGGGGGCTGTCGACACTGAAGCTTTCTTT
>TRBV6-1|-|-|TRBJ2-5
CASSGGSTVQETQYF
TGTGCCAGCAGTGGGGGTTCAACAGTTCAAGAGACCCAGTACTTC
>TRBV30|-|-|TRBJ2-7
CAWSASLYEQYF
TGTGCCTGGAGTGCAAGCCTATACGAGCAGTACTTC
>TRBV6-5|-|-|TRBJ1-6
CASSYDGSYSPLHF
TGTGCCAGCAGTTACGACGGTAGCTATTCACCCCTCCACTTT
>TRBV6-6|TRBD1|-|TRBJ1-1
CASSPGGGRNTEAFF
TGTGCCAGCAGCCCAGGGGGTGGTCGGAACACTGAAGCTTTCTTT
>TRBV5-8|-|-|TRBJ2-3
CASSPRGTGDTQYF
TGTGCCAGCAGCCCCCGCGGAACAGGCGATACGCAGTATTTT
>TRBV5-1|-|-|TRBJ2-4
CASSPLPGDGKNIQYF
TGCGCCAGCAGCCCCCTACCTGGGGACGGCAAAAACATTCAGTACTTC
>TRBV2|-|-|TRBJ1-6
CASSDQGENNSPLHF
TGTGCCAGCAGTGATCAGGGCGAAAATAATTCACCCCTCCACTTT
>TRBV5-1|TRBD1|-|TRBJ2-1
CASIGQGGPEPFF
TGCGCCAGCATAGGACAGGGGGGCCCTGAACCGTTCTTC
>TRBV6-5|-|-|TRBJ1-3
CASRGGRLGNTIYF
TGTGCCAGCAGAGGGGGGAGGCTCGGAAACACCATATATTTT
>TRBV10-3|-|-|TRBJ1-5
CAISDGQTSNQPQHF
TGTGCCATCAGTGACGGACAGACTAGCAATCAGCCCCAGCATTTT
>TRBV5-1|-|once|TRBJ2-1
CASTRSNEQFF
TGCGCCAGCACGAGGTCAAATGAGCAGTTCTTC
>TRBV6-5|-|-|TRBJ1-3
CASVAPDSGNTIYF
TGTGCCAGCGTGGCTCCTGACTCTGGAAACACCATATATTTT
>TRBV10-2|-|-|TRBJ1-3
CASSWDSGNTIYF
TGCGCCAGCAGTTGGGACTCTGGAAACACCATATATTTT
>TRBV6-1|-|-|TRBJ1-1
CATSAAGDGEAFF
TGTGCCACCAGTGCCGCGGGGGACGGTGAAGCTTTCTTT
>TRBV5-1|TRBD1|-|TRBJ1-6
CASSPRLGQGDSPLHF
TGCGCCAGCAGCCCGAGGTTGGGACAGGGGGACTCACCCCTCCACTTT
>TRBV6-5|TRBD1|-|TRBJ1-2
CASRPDREYGYTF
TGTGCCAGCAGACCTGACAGGGAGTATGGCTACACCTTC
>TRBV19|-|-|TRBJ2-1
CASSISVSYNEQFF
TGTGCCAGTAGTATTTCCGTCTCCTACAATGAGCAGTTCTTC
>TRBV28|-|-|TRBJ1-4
CASSLEYEKLFF
TGTGCCAGCAGTTTAGAGTACGAAAAACTGTTTTTT